The rows below give T cell receptor beta chains drawn from one sample of a study of response to subunit inactivated influenza vaccine. TCRdb itself ran the RT-PCR reads through MiXCR, one entry per CDR3 protein. The sample carries about 300,000 distinct CDR3 sequences, 21% recorded once. The sample in question was PBMCs from blood, obtained about 20 months after vaccination. The source of these receptors is a man aged 45 to 70 who received an inactivated influenza vaccine. Both conserved end residues are part of each CDR3. A D gene is named only where the DNA matches it firmly. Clone size is stated in some rows and not others, as once, few, many or a class when expanded.

TRBV12-3/TRBV12-4	NA	TRBJ2-2	NA	CASSLGGHTGELFF	TGTGCCAGCAGTTTGGGGGGCCATACCGGGGAGCTGTTTTTT
TRBV3-1	NA	TRBJ2-5	TRBD1	CASRSDRGQTQYF	TGTGCCAGCAGATCTGACAGGGGACAGACCCAGTACTTC
TRBV12-3/TRBV12-4	NA	TRBJ2-7	TRBD1	CASSDNRGSYEQYF	TGTGCCAGCAGTGATAACAGGGGGTCCTACGAGCAGTACTTC
TRBV7-2	NA	TRBJ1-5	NA	CASSLAGGPNQPQHF	TGTGCCAGCAGCTTAGCGGGGGGCCCCAATCAGCCCCAGCATTTT
TRBV4-1	NA	TRBJ1-4	NA	CASSQPTNEKLFF	TGCGCCAGCAGCCAACCGACTAATGAAAAACTGTTTTTT
TRBV5-4	NA	TRBJ2-7	NA	CASSLAASYEQYF	TGTGCCAGCAGCTTGGCGGCGTCCTACGAGCAGTACTTC
TRBV20-1	NA	TRBJ1-2	NA	CSARDSRGVGGYTF	TGCAGTGCTAGAGATTCACGGGGTGTGGGAGGCTACACCTTC
TRBV7-6	NA	TRBJ2-7	NA	CASSLGGDRRSSYEQYF	TGTGCCAGCAGCTTAGGGGGGGACAGAAGGAGCTCCTACGAGCAGTACTTC
TRBV5-5	NA	TRBJ2-2	TRBD1	CASNRNTGGWTGELFF	TGTGCCAGCAACCGAAATACAGGGGGTTGGACCGGGGAGCTGTTTTTT
TRBV11-1	NA	TRBJ2-3	NA	CASSLGLDSDTQYF	TGTGCCAGCAGCTTAGGGCTAGATTCTGATACGCAGTATTTT
TRBV18	many	TRBJ1-6	TRBD1	CASSTQDRGYNSPLHF	TGTGCCAGCTCAACCCAAGACAGGGGCTATAATTCACCCCTCCACTTT
TRBV6-5	few	TRBJ1-1	NA	CASRGITEAFF	TGTGCCAGCAGGGGGATCACTGAAGCTTTCTTT
TRBV18	NA	TRBJ2-7	NA	CAGSPVLEGREQYF	TGTGCCGGCTCACCAGTATTGGAGGGGCGCGAGCAGTACTTC